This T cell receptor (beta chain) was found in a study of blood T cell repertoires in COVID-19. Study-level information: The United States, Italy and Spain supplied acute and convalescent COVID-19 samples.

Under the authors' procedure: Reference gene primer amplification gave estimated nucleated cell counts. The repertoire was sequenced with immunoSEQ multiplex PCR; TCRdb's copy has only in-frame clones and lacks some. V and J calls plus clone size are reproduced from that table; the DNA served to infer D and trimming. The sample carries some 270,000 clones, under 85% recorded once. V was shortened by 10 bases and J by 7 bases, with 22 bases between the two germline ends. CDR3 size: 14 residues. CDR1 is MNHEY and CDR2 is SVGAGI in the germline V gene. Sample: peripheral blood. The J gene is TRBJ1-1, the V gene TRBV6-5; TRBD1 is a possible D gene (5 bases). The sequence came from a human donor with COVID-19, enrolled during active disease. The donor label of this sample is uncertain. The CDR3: CATLTSPAGHEAFF. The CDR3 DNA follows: TGTGCCACTCTGACAAGTCCGGCGGGGCATGAAGCTTTCTTT.